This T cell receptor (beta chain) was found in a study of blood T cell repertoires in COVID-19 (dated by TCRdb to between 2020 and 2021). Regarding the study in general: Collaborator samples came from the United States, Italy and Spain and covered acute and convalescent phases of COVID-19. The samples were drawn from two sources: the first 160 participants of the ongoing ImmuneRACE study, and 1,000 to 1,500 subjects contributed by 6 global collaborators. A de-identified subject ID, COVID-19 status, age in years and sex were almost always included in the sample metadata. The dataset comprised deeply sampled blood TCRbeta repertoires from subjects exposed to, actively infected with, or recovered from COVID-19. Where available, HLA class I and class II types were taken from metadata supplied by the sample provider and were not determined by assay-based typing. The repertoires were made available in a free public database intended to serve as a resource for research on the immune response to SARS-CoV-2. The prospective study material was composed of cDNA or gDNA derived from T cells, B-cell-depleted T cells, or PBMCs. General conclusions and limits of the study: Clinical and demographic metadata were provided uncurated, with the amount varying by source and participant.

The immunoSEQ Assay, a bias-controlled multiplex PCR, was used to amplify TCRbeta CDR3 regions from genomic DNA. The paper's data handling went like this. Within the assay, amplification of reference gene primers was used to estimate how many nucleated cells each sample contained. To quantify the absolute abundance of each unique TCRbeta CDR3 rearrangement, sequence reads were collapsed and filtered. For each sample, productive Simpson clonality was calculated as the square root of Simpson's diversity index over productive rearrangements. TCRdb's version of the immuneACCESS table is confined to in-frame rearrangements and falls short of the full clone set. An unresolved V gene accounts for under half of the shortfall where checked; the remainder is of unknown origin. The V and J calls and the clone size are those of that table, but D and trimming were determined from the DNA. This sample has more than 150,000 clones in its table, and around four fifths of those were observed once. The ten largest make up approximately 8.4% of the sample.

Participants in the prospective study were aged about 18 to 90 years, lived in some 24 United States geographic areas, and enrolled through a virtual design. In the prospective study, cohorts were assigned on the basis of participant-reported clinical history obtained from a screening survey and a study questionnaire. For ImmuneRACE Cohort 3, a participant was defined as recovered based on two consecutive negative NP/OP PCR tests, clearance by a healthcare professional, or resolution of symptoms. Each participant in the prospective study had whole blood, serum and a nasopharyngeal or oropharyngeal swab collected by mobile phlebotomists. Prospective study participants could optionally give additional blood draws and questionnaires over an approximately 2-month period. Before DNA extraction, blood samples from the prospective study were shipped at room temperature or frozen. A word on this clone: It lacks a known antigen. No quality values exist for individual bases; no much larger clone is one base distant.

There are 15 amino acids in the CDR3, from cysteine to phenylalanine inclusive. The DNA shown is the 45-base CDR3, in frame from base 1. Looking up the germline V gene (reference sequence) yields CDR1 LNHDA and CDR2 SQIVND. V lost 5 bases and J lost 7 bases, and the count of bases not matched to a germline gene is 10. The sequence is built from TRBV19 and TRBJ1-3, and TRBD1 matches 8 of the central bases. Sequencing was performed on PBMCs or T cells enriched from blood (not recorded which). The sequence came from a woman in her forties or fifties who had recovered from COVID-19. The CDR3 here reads CASSEPGQVRNTIYF. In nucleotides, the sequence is TGTGCCAGTAGTGAACCGGGACAGGTTCGGAACACCATATATTTT. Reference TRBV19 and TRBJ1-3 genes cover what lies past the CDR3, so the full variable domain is DGGITQSPKYLFRKEGQNVTLSCEQNLNHDAMYWYRQDPGQGLRLIYYSQIVNDFQKGDIAEGYSVSREKKESFPLTVTSAQKNPTAFYLCASSEPGQVRNTIYFGEGSWLTVV.